These 21 T cell receptor beta chains originate from one sample sequenced in a study of glioma-infiltrating T cells after dendritic cell vaccination. Sequencing used immunoSEQ multiplex PCR; TCRdb keeps in-frame clones, though not all of them. The sample shows about 38,000 clones, approximately 84% of them seen only once. The specimen was blood, collected before dendritic cell vaccination. The receptors derive from a human donor with glioblastoma.

The V gene is TRBV30, the J gene TRBJ1-1; possible D gene TRBD1, 5 bases. Trimming shortened V by 0 bases and J by 1 base, and 15 bases separated the two germline ends. The CDR3 has 16 residues. The V gene's germline CDR1 is GTSNPN and CDR2 SVGIG (reference sequence). CDR3: CAWSVRRGRPNTEAFF. The CDR3 bases are TGTGCCTGGAGTGTACGGAGGGGCAGACCGAACACTGAAGCTTTCTTT.

This sequence joins TRBV6-6 and TRBJ1-4, with 7 bases aligning to TRBD1. Losses at the gene ends were 4 bases for V and 10 bases for J; bases not matched to a gene: 12. The CDR3 has 15 amino acids. Germline V CDR1 and CDR2: MNHNY, SVGAGI (reference sequence). CDR3 sequence reads: CASSSTSRDSRKLFF. The CDR3 region has the DNA TGTGCCAGCAGTTCCACGTCCCGGGACAGTAGAAAACTGTTTTTT.

The chain uses TRBV30 and TRBJ2-2; TRBD1 matches at 7 bases. Losses at the gene ends were 2 bases for V and 6 bases for J; bases not matched to a gene: 18. The CDR3 is 18 amino acids. CDR1 is GTSNPN and CDR2 is SVGIG in the germline V gene (reference sequence). DNA of the CDR3: TGTGCCTGGAGTTCTGAGCTTCTAGGCAGGGGGTTCCCCGGGGAGCTGTTTTTT. Its protein is CAWSSELLGRGFPGELFF.

The genes are TRBV5-1 and TRBJ2-7, with TRBD1 identical over 8 bases. V lost 3 bases and J lost 5; bases outside the gene matches: 7. The CDR3 is 14 amino acids. Germline values: CDR1 SGHRS, CDR2 YFSETQ. CDR3 sequence (DNA): TGCGCCAGCAGCTCGCAGGGGGCGTTGGACGAGCAGTACTTC. As protein: CASSSQGALDEQYF.

The chain combines TRBV29-1 with TRBJ1-5; D gene unclear. The CDR3 extends over 13 amino acids. Germline V gene data show CDR1 as SQVTM and CDR2 as ANQGSEA. With 7 bases removed from V and 0 bases from J, the gap between germline ends came to 10 bases. In nucleotides, the CDR3 is TGCAGCGCCTTCACAGATAGCAATCAGCCCCAGCATTTT. Protein sequence: CSAFTDSNQPQHF.

This chain connects TRBV19 to TRBJ2-5; 9 bases align to TRBD1. The junction had 3 bases not matched to a gene; V was cut back by 3 bases and J by 1 base. Germline loops: CDR1 LNHDA, CDR2 SQIVND (reference sequence). The CDR3 contains 15 residues. The CDR3 reads CASSIGTGSQETQYF. The CDR3 DNA follows: TGTGCCAGTAGTATTGGGACAGGGAGCCAAGAGACCCAGTACTTC.

J is TRBJ1-3 and V is TRBV4-2; D gene ambiguous. This CDR3 contains 17 residues. The V end lost 0 bases, the J end lost 3 bases, and 15 bases lay between the germline ends. Germline loops: CDR1 LGHNA, CDR2 YNFKEQ. The CDR3 DNA reads TGTGCCAGCAGCCAAGACGCCGTAAACAATGATGGAAACACCATATATTTT. Protein product: CASSQDAVNNDGNTIYF.

This clone has just a few counts. The CDR3 is CASSDTTRNYNEQFF. The CDR3 DNA is TGTGCCAGCAGCGATACCACTAGAAACTACAATGAGCAGTTCTTC. The chain employs TRBV7-2 and TRBJ2-1, with D maybe TRBD2 (5 bases). The CDR3 covers 15 residues. Trimming removed 5 bases at V and 3 bases at J, with 14 bases between. The V gene's germline CDR1 is SGHTA and CDR2 FQGNSA.

This clone was detected only a few times. The chain links TRBV30 to TRBJ2-6; possibly TRBD2 for D (5 bases). The CDR3 has 14 residues. The V gene lost 8 bases and the J gene lost 1 base, with 12 bases spanning the gap. Germline-derived CDR1 and CDR2 are GTSNPN and SVGIG (reference sequence). CDR3: CAGKSGSGANVLTF. The CDR3 nucleotides read TGTGCCGGCAAAAGCGGATCTGGGGCCAACGTCCTGACTTTC. The variable domain in full, with the rest retrieved from reference TRBV30 and TRBJ2-6, is SQTIHQWPATLVQPVGSPLSLECTVEGTSNPNLYWYRQAAGRGLQLLFYSVGIGQISSEVPQNLSASRPQDRQFILSSKKLLLSDSGFYLCAGKSGSGANVLTFGAGSRLTVL.

In this sample, this clone turned up a few times. This chain links TRBV13 with TRBJ2-5; TRBD2 is a possible D gene (6 bases). There are 14 residues in the CDR3. V was clipped by 5 bases and J by 2 bases, with 12 bases between them. Germline V gives CDR1 PRHDT, CDR2 FYEKMQ (reference sequence). In nucleotides, the CDR3 is TGTGCCAGCAGCCTCCCGGGACTGCAAGAGACCCAGTACTTC. Translated: CASSLPGLQETQYF.

This chain uses TRBV19 with TRBJ2-3; possible D gene TRBD2, 5 bases. This CDR3 is built from 16 residues. Germline loops: CDR1 LNHDA, CDR2 SQIVND (reference sequence). Trimming pared 0 bases from V and 1 base from J, leaving 11 bases between. This CDR3 reads CASSIDEGSGTDTQYF. The CDR3 nucleotides read TGTGCCAGTAGTATAGATGAGGGCTCGGGCACAGATACGCAGTATTTT.

This rearrangement joins TRBV2 to TRBJ1-5; D ambiguous. The germline V and J ends were trimmed by 5 bases and 7 bases, with 12 bases remaining between them. From germline, CDR1 is SNHLY and CDR2 FYNNEI. CDR3 length equals 13 residues. CDR3 bases: TGTGCCAGCAGTAGAGAGGGCGGGCAGCCCCAGCATTTT. It is translated as CASSREGGQPQHF.

This chain uses TRBV6-5 with TRBJ1-2; 10 bases map to TRBD1. In germline, CDR1 is MNHEY, CDR2 SVGAGI. The CDR3 runs to 14 residues. J gave up 5 bases and V 0 bases, and 0 bases lay outside the gene matches. The chain's CDR3 is CASSYSDRGYGYTF. The CDR3 nucleotides are TGTGCCAGCAGTTACTCGGACAGGGGGTATGGCTACACCTTC.

To note about this clone: A read error may account for a junction end that differs from germline. Other DNA sequences in this sample translate to the same CDR3. V gene TRBV5-1 combines with J gene TRBJ1-6; TRBD1 agrees at 7 bases. The CDR3 extends over 13 amino acids. Per the germline V gene, CDR1 is SGHRS and CDR2 is YFSETQ. The CDR3 protein is CASSEGGNSPLHF. CDR3 in DNA: TGCGCCAGCAGTGAAGGGGGCAATTCCCCCCTCCACTTT.

This clone was detected a few times. The rearrangement joins TRBV30 to TRBJ1-1; D may be TRBD1 (5 bases). Looked up from germline, CDR1 is GTSNPN and CDR2 is SVGIG (reference sequence). V was clipped by 2 bases and J by 3 bases, with 19 bases between them. The CDR3 runs 16 residues. CDR3 protein: CAWSSLIGQGHTEAFF. In DNA form, the CDR3 reads TGTGCCTGGAGTTCTCTAATTGGGCAGGGCCACACTGAAGCTTTCTTT.

The rearrangement uses TRBV2 and TRBJ1-5; D gene uncertain. Trimming cost V 2 bases and J 4 bases, with 6 bases left between them. Germline CDR1 reads SNHLY; CDR2 reads FYNNEI. The CDR3 loop spans 13 amino acids. The CDR3 region is CASSEWANQPQHF. The CDR3 DNA reads as TGTGCCAGCAGTGAATGGGCGAATCAGCCCCAGCATTTT.

The chain is built from TRBV5-5 and TRBJ1-5, with D possibly being TRBD1 (5 bases). Germline V gene sequence: CDR1 SGHKS, CDR2 YYEKEE (reference sequence). Trimming took 4 bases from V and 9 from J, leaving 14 bases between them. CDR3 length: 13 amino acids. The CDR3, as DNA: TGTGCCAGCAGCCCCGAGGCAGGGTTGCCCCAGCATTTT. Amino acid sequence: CASSPEAGLPQHF.

This chain links TRBV25-1 with TRBJ1-4, with 8 bases matching TRBD1. The CDR3 runs 16 residues. Looked up from germline, CDR1 is MGHDK and CDR2 is SYGVNS. The trim removed 7 bases at V and 4 bases at J, leaving 11 bases unmatched. CDR3 sequence: CASMPGRGHNNEKLFF. The CDR3 DNA reads TGTGCCAGCATGCCTGGCAGGGGGCATAATAATGAAAAACTGTTTTTT.

This clone turned up a few times. The rearrangement uses TRBV27 and TRBJ1-6, with TRBD1 as a possible D gene (5 bases). Germline loops: CDR1 MNHEY, CDR2 SMNVEV (reference sequence). The V and J ends lost 6 bases and 13 bases respectively, with 16 bases between them. The CDR3 contains 13 residues. CDR3 sequence: CASRSAGGSPLHF. The CDR3 DNA follows: TGTGCCAGCAGAAGCGCGGGGGGGAGTCCCCTCCACTTT.

J is TRBJ2-5 and V is TRBV11-1; maybe TRBD1 (5 bases). Germline lookup yields CDR1 SGHAT and CDR2 FQDESV (reference sequence). V was cut by 3 bases and J by 5 bases, with 10 bases left in between. The CDR3 extends over 13 amino acids. The DNA for the CDR3 is TGTGCCAGCAGCTTCTCAGGGATTGAGACCCAGTACTTC. It codes for CASSFSGIETQYF.

This clone turned up a few times. This chain connects TRBV28 to TRBJ2-2, with 7 nucleotides matching TRBD1. The CDR3 length is 19 residues. V shed 3 bases and J 4 bases; nucleotides not matched to a gene: 17. Germline lookup yields CDR1 MDHEN and CDR2 SYDVKM. CDR3 protein: CASSLIFFLGTESTGELFF. The CDR3 region has the DNA TGTGCCAGCAGTTTGATCTTTTTTCTAGGGACAGAAAGCACCGGGGAGCTGTTTTTT.